A single sample is the source of the 22 T cell receptor beta chains below, sequenced in a study of blood T cell repertoires in COVID-19. Data came from immunoSEQ multiplex PCR; TCRdb stores just in-frame clones and leaves some out. The sample records 200,000 to 250,000 clones, over 75% being singletons. The sequenced material came from peripheral blood. The origin of the receptors is a woman in her forties with acute or convalescent COVID-19.

The CDR3 here is CASSVEGGSSPQHF. CDR3 nucleotide sequence: TGTGCCAGCAGCGTAGAGGGTGGGAGTTCGCCCCAGCATTTT. The V and J genes are TRBV9 and TRBJ1-5; D is ambiguous. The CDR3 has 14 amino acids. Trimming left V 0 bases short and J 9 bases short, with 13 bases between. CDR1 is SGDLS, CDR2 YYNGEE, per germline. The full variable domain, with the rest looked up from reference TRBV9 and TRBJ1-5, is DSGVTQTPKHLITATGQRVTLRCSPRSGDLSVYWYQQSLDQGLQFLIQYYNGEERAKGNILERFSAQQFPDLHSELNLSSLELGDSALYFCASSVEGGSSPQHFGDGTRLSIL.

The V gene is TRBV10-3, the J gene TRBJ2-1; D may be TRBD2 (5 bases). The V and J ends lost 3 bases and 8 bases respectively, with 5 bases between them. The germline CDR1 and CDR2 sequences are ENHRY and SYGVKD. The length of the CDR3 is 11 residues. This CDR3 is CAISDGDEQFF. CDR3 coding DNA: TGTGCCATCAGTGACGGGGATGAGCAGTTCTTC.

The chain has TRBV4-2 and TRBJ2-4; 9 positions agree with TRBD2. The V gene end was trimmed by 2 bases and the J gene end by 1 base; junction bases not matched to a gene: 6. CDR1 is LGHNA and CDR2 is YNFKEQ in the germline V gene. The CDR3 totals 17 residues. Written as DNA, the CDR3 is TGTGCCAGCAGCCAATCGGCACTAGCGGGTGCCAAAAACATTCAGTACTTC. It codes for CASSQSALAGAKNIQYF.

The chain employs TRBV9 and TRBJ2-1, with 8 nucleotides matching TRBD2. Trimming took 3 bases from V and 6 from J; bases not matched to a gene: 8. Per germline, CDR1 SGDLS and CDR2 YYNGEE. CDR3 size: 15 residues. CDR3 residues: CASSEGLVNVNEQFF. The CDR3 DNA reads TGTGCCAGCAGCGAGGGACTAGTTAATGTCAATGAGCAGTTCTTC.

This clone was found a few times. This chain links TRBV4-2 with TRBJ1-2; D is unclear. The V end was cut by 1 base, the J end by 4 bases, with 10 bases between. The length of the CDR3 is 14 residues. Per the germline V gene, CDR1 is LGHNA and CDR2 is YNFKEQ. CDR3 coding DNA: TGTGCCAGCAGCCAAGGAGAGGCCCTCTATGGCTACACCTTC. Amino acids: CASSQGEALYGYTF.

This chain links TRBV11-2 with TRBJ1-4; 9 nucleotides align to TRBD1. The CDR3 length is 14 residues. The V gene's germline CDR1 is SGHAT and CDR2 FQNNGV. J lost 6 bases, V lost 4 bases, and 3 bases had no gene match. The CDR3 DNA reads as TGTGCCAGCAGCTCCGGGACAGGGTATGAAAAACTGTTTTTT. It codes for CASSSGTGYEKLFF.

In DNA, the CDR3 is TGTGCCAGCAGCTTAGGTAATTGGGGCGCTGAAGCTTTCTTT. Residues: CASSLGNWGAEAFF. The chain recombines TRBV11-2 with TRBJ1-1, with D possibly being TRBD1 (5 bases). Germline V gene data show CDR1 as SGHAT and CDR2 as FQNNGV. The CDR3 is 14 residues long. V lost 1 base, J lost 6 bases, and 12 bases lay in between.

The J gene is TRBJ2-5, the V gene TRBV14; TRBD1 is a possible D gene (6 bases). The ends were cut back, 0 bases at V and 4 bases at J, with 12 bases in the middle. CDR1 is SGHDN, CDR2 FVKESK, per germline. CDR3 size: 15 residues. The CDR3 here is CASSQDRKGGETQYF. Here the CDR3 DNA reads TGTGCCAGCAGCCAAGATAGGAAAGGGGGAGAGACCCAGTACTTC. Using reference TRBV14 and TRBJ2-5 for the parts outside the CDR3, the full variable domain is EAGVTQFPSHSVIEKGQTVTLRCDPISGHDNLYWYRRVMGKEIKFLLHFVKESKQDESGMPNNRFLAERTGGTYSTLKVQPAELEDSGVYFCASSQDRKGGETQYFGPGTRLLVL.

This clone was counted once. V usage is TRBV29-1 and J usage is TRBJ1-2; TRBD1 might be the D (5 bases). The CDR3 sequence is 11 residues long. Germline values: CDR1 SQVTM, CDR2 ANQGSEA. Trimming cost V 5 bases and J 6 bases, with 10 bases left between them. CDR3 sequence (DNA): TGCAGCGTTCGGGGGATTGATGGCTACACCTTC. Translated, it gives CSVRGIDGYTF.

The V call is TRBV6-5, the J call TRBJ1-1; possibly TRBD1 for D (5 bases). Germline CDR1 is MNHEY and CDR2 is SVGAGI. Deletions cut 6 bases from V and 6 bases from J, with 11 bases between. The CDR3 spans 12 residues. For the CDR3, the DNA is TGTGCCAGCAGCAGGGTGGTGGCTGAAGCTTTCTTT. Residues: CASSRVVAEAFF.

This chain uses TRBV24-1 with TRBJ1-2, with D maybe TRBD1 (5 bases). The CDR3 is 15 residues long. The V end lost 3 bases, the J end lost 0 bases, and 10 bases lay between the germline ends. Germline values: CDR1 KGHDR, CDR2 SFDVKD. The CDR3 nucleotides are TGTGCCACCAGTGATCCGTCGGGGGCTAACTATGGCTACACCTTC. Translated: CATSDPSGANYGYTF.

V and J are TRBV9 and TRBJ1-2; TRBD1 aligns across 7 bases. Germline trimming cut 2 bases from V and 7 bases from J; bases unmatched to any gene: 11. The CDR3 consists of 15 residues. Per the germline V gene, CDR1 is SGDLS and CDR2 is YYNGEE. Here the CDR3 reads CASSVGDSGTPGYTF. The CDR3 region has the DNA TGTGCCAGCAGCGTTGGGGACAGTGGGACACCTGGCTACACCTTC.

The chain uses TRBV7-9 and TRBJ1-4, with 9 bases lining up with TRBD1. CDR3 length: 15 residues. Trimming cost V 4 bases and J 5 bases; bases outside gene matches: 5. Germline V gene lookup returns CDR1 SEHNR and CDR2 FQNEAQ (reference sequence). The CDR3 here is CASSSWTGVNEKLFF. Here the CDR3 DNA reads TGTGCCAGCAGCTCTTGGACAGGGGTAAATGAAAAACTGTTTTTT.

The chain couples TRBV24-1 to TRBJ1-2; the match to TRBD1 covers 8 bases. Germline trimming cut 4 bases from V and 8 bases from J; bases unmatched to any gene: 8. Germline V CDR1 and CDR2: KGHDR, SFDVKD. This CDR3 has 14 residues. The CDR3 DNA reads TGTGCCACCAGTGAATCAGGGGGCGATGGGGGCTACACCTTC. This encodes CATSESGGDGGYTF.

This chain joins TRBV5-1 and TRBJ2-1, with TRBD1 identical over 8 bases. Germline V lookup: CDR1 SGHRS, CDR2 YFSETQ. The CDR3 contains 14 residues. V was clipped by 3 bases and J by 7 bases; unmatched bases: 6. The CDR3 region has the DNA TGCGCCAGCAGCTCTGGACAGGGTTTAAATGAGCAGTTCTTC. It is translated as CASSSGQGLNEQFF.

The chain recombines TRBV6-5 with TRBJ1-6; TRBD1 matches 8 bases. The CDR3 consists of 15 residues. V dropped 6 bases and J dropped 7; count of bases not matched to a gene: 8. The germline V gene has CDR1 MNHEY and CDR2 SVGAGI. CDR3 loop: CASRRQGPTNSPLHF. CDR3 sequence (DNA): TGTGCCAGCAGGAGACAGGGGCCCACGAATTCACCCCTCCACTTT.

This chain joins TRBV7-9 and TRBJ1-5, with no clear D. Trimming took 5 bases from V and 2 from J, leaving 10 bases between them. CDR1 is SEHNR, CDR2 FQNEAQ, per germline (reference sequence). The CDR3 loop spans 14 amino acids. The CDR3 is CASSREWGNQPQHF. CDR3 nucleotide sequence: TGTGCCAGCAGCCGGGAATGGGGCAATCAGCCCCAGCATTTT.

This chain uses TRBV19 with TRBJ2-3, with 9 positions matching TRBD2. The CDR3 is 15 amino acids. Germline values: CDR1 LNHDA, CDR2 SQIVND (reference sequence). V lost 3 bases, J lost 4 bases, and 5 bases stayed unmatched. The CDR3 bases are TGTGCCAGTAGTATTGGGCTAGCGGGGTCAGATACGCAGTATTTT. Protein sequence: CASSIGLAGSDTQYF. Full variable domain (outside the CDR3, taken from reference TRBV19 and TRBJ2-3): DGGITQSPKYLFRKEGQNVTLSCEQNLNHDAMYWYRQDPGQGLRLIYYSQIVNDFQKGDIAEGYSVSREKKESFPLTVTSAQKNPTAFYLCASSIGLAGSDTQYFGPGTRLTVL.

This sequence joins TRBV27 and TRBJ1-4; D not certain. Germline CDR1 MNHEY, CDR2 SMNVEV (reference sequence). This CDR3 has 14 amino acids. Trimming removed 3 bases at V and 5 bases at J, with 10 bases between. CDR3 residues: CASSFNPRNEKLFF. DNA for the CDR3: TGTGCCAGCAGTTTCAACCCACGGAATGAAAAACTGTTTTTT.

The rearrangement joins TRBV18 to TRBJ1-2, with 9 bases aligning to TRBD1. CDR1 is KGHSH and CDR2 is LQKENI in the germline V gene. Trimming at V came to 0 bases and at J to 0 bases, leaving 2 bases not matched to a gene. This CDR3 comprises 16 residues. The CDR3 sequence is CASSPPGQGANYGYTF. The CDR3 nucleotides read TGTGCCAGCTCACCACCGGGACAGGGAGCTAACTATGGCTACACCTTC.

The V call is TRBV18, the J call TRBJ1-2; TRBD1 matches at 7 bases. Germline CDR1 reads KGHSH; CDR2 reads LQKENI. Trimming took 3 bases from V and 4 from J; bases not matched to a gene: 5. The CDR3 has 14 residues. The CDR3 reads CASSPPGQPYGYTF. The DNA of the CDR3 is TGTGCCAGCTCACCTCCGGGACAGCCCTATGGCTACACCTTC.

The V call is TRBV10-3, the J call TRBJ2-1; 8 bases fit TRBD1. The CDR3 has 16 amino acids. The V and J ends lost 0 bases and 4 bases, in that order; junction bases with no gene match: 5. Germline CDR1 ENHRY, CDR2 SYGVKD. The CDR3 DNA reads as TGTGCCATCAGTGAGTCGGAGCAGGGGGCATACAATGAGCAGTTCTTC. Its translation is CAISESEQGAYNEQFF.